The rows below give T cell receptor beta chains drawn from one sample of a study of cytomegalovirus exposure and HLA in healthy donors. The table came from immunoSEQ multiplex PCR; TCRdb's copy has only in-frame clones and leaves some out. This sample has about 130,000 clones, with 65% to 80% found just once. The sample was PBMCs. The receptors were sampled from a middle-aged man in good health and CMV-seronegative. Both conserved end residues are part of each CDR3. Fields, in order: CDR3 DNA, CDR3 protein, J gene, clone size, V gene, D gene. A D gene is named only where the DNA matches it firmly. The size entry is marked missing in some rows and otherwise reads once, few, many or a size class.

CDR3nt: TGTGCCAGCTCAGGGGGCACGCTCAGCTCCTACGAGCAGTACTTC
CDR3aa: CASSGGTLSSYEQYF
j_gene: TRBJ2-7
abundance: .
v_gene: TRBV2
d_gene: TRBD1

CDR3nt: TGTGCCAGCAGCTCAACGACGAAAAACGGAGCCTATAATTCACCCCTCCACTTT
CDR3aa: CASSSTTKNGAYNSPLHF
j_gene: TRBJ1-6
abundance: .
v_gene: TRBV7-3
d_gene: .

CDR3nt: TGTGCCAGCAGCTTACCAGTCATTGGTGCAACTAATGAAAAACTGTTTTTT
CDR3aa: CASSLPVIGATNEKLFF
j_gene: TRBJ1-4
abundance: once
v_gene: TRBV7-9
d_gene: .

CDR3nt: TGTGCCAGCAGTGAGACTAGCGGGCTCGCGTACGAGCAGTACTTC
CDR3aa: CASSETSGLAYEQYF
j_gene: TRBJ2-7
abundance: .
v_gene: TRBV6-1
d_gene: TRBD2

CDR3nt: TGCGCCAGCAGCTTGATGGAGGGCGGAACACCCCTCCACTTT
CDR3aa: CASSLMEGGTPLHF
j_gene: TRBJ1-6
abundance: .
v_gene: TRBV5-1
d_gene: .

CDR3nt: TGTGCCAGCAGCTTAGAAATTGGGCCCAATTGGCAGCCCCAGCATTTT
CDR3aa: CASSLEIGPNWQPQHF
j_gene: TRBJ1-5
abundance: .
v_gene: TRBV7-6
d_gene: .

CDR3nt: TGTGCCAGTAGCTTGATGGTACTAGCGGGAGGCCACTCCTACAATGAGCAGTTCTTC
CDR3aa: CASSLMVLAGGHSYNEQFF
j_gene: TRBJ2-1
abundance: .
v_gene: TRBV7-9
d_gene: TRBD2

CDR3nt: TGTGCCAGCAGCGGAGTGGACAGTCCTAATGAAAAACTGTTTTTT
CDR3aa: CASSGVDSPNEKLFF
j_gene: TRBJ1-4
abundance: .
v_gene: TRBV7-8
d_gene: .

CDR3nt: TGTGCCAGACTTCAGGGGGCGGATGAAGCTTTCTTT
CDR3aa: CARLQGADEAFF
j_gene: TRBJ1-1
abundance: .
v_gene: TRBV5-3
d_gene: TRBD1

CDR3nt: TGCGCCAGCAGCCAAGATCCTCGCGGGGGGGTTCCCGGGGAGCTGTTTTTT
CDR3aa: CASSQDPRGGVPGELFF
j_gene: TRBJ2-2
abundance: .
v_gene: TRBV4-3
d_gene: TRBD2